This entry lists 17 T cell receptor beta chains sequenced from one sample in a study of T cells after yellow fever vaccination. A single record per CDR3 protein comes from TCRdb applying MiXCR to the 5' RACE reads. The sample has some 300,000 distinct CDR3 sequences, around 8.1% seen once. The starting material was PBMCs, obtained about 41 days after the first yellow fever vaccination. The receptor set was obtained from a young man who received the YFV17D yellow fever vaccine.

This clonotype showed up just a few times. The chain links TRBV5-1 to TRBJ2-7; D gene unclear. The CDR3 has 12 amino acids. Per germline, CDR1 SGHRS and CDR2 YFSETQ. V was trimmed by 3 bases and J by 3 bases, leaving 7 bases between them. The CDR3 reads CASSSTNYEQYF. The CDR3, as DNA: TGCGCCAGCAGCTCAACAAACTACGAGCAGTACTTC.

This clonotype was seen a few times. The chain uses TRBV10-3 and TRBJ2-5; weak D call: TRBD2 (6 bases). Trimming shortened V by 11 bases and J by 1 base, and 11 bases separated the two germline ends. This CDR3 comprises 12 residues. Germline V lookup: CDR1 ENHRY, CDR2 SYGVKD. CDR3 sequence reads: CASGDSQETQYF. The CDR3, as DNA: TGTGCCTCGGGAGACAGCCAAGAGACCCAGTACTTC.

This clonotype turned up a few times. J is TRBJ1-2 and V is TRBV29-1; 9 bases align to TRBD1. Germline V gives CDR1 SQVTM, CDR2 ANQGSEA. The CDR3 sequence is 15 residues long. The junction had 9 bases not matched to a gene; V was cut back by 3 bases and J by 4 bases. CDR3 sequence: CSVEAHRDRAYGYTF. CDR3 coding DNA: TGCAGCGTTGAGGCCCATAGGGACAGGGCCTATGGCTACACCTTC.

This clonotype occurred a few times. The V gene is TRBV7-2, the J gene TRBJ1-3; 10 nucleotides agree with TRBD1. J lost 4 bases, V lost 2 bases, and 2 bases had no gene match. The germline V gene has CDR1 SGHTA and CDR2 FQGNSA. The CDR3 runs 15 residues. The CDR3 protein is CASSLWGQGGNTIYF. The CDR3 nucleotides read TGTGCCAGCAGCTTATGGGGACAGGGGGGAAACACCATATATTTT.

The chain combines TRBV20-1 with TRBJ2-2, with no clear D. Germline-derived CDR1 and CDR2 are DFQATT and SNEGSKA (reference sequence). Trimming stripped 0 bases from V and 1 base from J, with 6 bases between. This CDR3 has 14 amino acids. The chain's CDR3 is CSARDHRNTGELFF. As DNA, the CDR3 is TGCAGTGCTAGAGACCACAGGAACACCGGGGAGCTGTTTTTT.

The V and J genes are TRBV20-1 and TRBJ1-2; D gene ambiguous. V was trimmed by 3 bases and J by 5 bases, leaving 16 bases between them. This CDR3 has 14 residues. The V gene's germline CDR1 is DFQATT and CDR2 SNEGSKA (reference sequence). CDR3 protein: CSARSSEARYGYTF. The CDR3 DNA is TGCAGTGCTAGGAGCTCTGAGGCCCGTTATGGCTACACCTTC.

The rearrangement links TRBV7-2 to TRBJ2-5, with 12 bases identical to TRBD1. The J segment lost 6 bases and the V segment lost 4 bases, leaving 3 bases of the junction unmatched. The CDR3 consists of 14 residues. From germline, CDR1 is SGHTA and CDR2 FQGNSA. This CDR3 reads CASSSGQGAKTQYF. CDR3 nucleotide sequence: TGTGCCAGCAGCTCGGGACAGGGGGCTAAGACCCAGTACTTC. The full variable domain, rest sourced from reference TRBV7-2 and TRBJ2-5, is GAGVSQSPSNKVTEKGKDVELRCDPISGHTALYWYRQSLGQGLEFLIYFQGNSAPDKSGLPSDRFSAERTGGSVSTLTIQRTQQEDSAVYLCASSSGQGAKTQYFGPGTRLLVL.

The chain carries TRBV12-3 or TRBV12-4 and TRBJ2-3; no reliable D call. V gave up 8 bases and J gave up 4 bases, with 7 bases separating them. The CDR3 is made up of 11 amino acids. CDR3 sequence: CASLSADTQYF. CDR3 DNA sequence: TGTGCCAGCCTTTCCGCAGATACGCAGTATTTT.

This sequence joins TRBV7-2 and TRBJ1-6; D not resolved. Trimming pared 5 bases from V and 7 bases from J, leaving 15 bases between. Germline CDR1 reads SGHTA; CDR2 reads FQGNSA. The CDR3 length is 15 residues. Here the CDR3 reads CASSHWARENSPLHF. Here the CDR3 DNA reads TGTGCCAGCAGCCACTGGGCCCGGGAAAATTCACCCCTCCACTTT.

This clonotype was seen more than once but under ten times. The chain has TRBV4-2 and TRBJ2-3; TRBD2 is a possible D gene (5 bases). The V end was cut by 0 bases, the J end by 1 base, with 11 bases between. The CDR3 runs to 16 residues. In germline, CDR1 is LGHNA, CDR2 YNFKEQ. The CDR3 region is CASSQDLYGGTDTQYF. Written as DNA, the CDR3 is TGTGCCAGCAGCCAAGATCTATACGGGGGCACAGATACGCAGTATTTT.

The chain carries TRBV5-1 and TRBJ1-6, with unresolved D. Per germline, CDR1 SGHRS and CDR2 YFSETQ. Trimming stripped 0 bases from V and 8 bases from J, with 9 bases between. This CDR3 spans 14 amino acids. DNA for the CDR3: TGCGCCAGCAGCTTGGAACAGACTTATTCACCCCTCCACTTT. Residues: CASSLEQTYSPLHF. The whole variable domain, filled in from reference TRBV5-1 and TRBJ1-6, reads KAGVTQTPRYLIKTRGQQVTLSCSPISGHRSVSWYQQTPGQGLQFLFEYFSETQRNKGNFPGRFSGRQFSNSRSEMNVSTLELGDSALYLCASSLEQTYSPLHFGNGTRLTVT.

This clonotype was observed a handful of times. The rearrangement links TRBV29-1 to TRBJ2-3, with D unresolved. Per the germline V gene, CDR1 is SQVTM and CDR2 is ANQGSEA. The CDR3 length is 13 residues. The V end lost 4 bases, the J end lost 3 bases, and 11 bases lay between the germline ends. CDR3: CSVVIPMTDTQYF. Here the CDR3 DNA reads TGCAGCGTTGTCATCCCCATGACAGATACGCAGTATTTT.

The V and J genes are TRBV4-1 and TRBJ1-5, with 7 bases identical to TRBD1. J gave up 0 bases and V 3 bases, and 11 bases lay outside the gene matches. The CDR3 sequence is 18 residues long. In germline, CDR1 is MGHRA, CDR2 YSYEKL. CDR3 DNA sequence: TGCGCCAGCAGCCACCGGGACAGTACGATTTATAGCAATCAGCCCCAGCATTTT. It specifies CASSHRDSTIYSNQPQHF.

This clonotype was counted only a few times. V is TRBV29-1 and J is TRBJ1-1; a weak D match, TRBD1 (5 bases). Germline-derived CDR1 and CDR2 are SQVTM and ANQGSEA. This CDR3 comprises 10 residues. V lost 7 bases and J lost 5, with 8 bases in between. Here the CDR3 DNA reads TGCAGCGGGGGGGTGACTGAAGCTTTCTTT. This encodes CSGGVTEAFF.

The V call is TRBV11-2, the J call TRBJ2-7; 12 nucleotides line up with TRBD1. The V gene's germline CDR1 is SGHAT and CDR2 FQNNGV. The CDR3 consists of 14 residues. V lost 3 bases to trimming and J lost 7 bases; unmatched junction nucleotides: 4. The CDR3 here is CASSLGQGASEQYF. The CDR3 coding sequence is TGTGCCAGCAGCTTGGGACAGGGGGCGAGTGAGCAGTACTTC.

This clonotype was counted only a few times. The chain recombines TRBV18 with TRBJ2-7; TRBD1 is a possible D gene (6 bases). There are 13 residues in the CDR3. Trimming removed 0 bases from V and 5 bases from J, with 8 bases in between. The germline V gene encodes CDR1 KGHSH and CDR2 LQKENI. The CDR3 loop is CASSPPPGDEQYV. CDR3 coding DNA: TGTGCCAGCTCACCACCCCCAGGGGACGAGCAGTACGTC.

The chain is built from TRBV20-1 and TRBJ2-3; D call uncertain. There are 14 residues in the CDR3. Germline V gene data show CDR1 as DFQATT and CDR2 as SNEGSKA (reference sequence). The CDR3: CSVTPLVRTDTQYF. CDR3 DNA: TGCAGCGTAACTCCTCTAGTACGCACAGATACGCAGTATTTT.